This passage covers 12 T cell receptor beta chains from one sample sequenced in a study of PD-L1 blockade in urothelial cancer. This sample's time point: pretreatment peripheral blood. Only in-frame clones appear in the TCRdb table, and some are missing; sequencing was by immunoSEQ multiplex PCR. This sample has 58,000 or so clones, with 81% found just once. The specimen comprised PBMCs, sampled around atezolizumab (anti-PD-L1) treatment. Every receptor here comes from an older man with urothelial cancer.

The chain uses TRBV5-1 and TRBJ2-1; no firm D call. With 2 bases removed from V and 7 bases from J, the gap between germline ends came to 16 bases. The CDR3 is 15 residues long. Germline loops: CDR1 SGHRS, CDR2 YFSETQ. The CDR3 sequence: CASSFVPNPQNEQFF. CDR3 nucleotides: TGCGCCAGCAGCTTCGTGCCAAATCCCCAGAATGAGCAGTTCTTC.

The chain carries TRBV6-1 and TRBJ2-6; D is unclear. Germline CDR1 MNHNS, CDR2 SASEGT. Deletions cut 2 bases from V and 0 bases from J, with 5 bases between. The CDR3 totals 15 residues. The CDR3 DNA reads TGTGCCAGCAGTGAAAGGAGCTCTGGGGCCAACGTCCTGACTTTC. Translation: CASSERSSGANVLTF.

With regard to this clone: The same CDR3 also results from other DNA sequences found in this sample. This sequence joins TRBV7-2 and TRBJ2-3; D call uncertain. The CDR3 totals 14 residues. The V gene's germline CDR1 is SGHTA and CDR2 FQGNSA. V was trimmed by 4 bases and J by 0 bases, leaving 8 bases between them. CDR3 sequence reads: CASSYDRSTDTQYF. Written as DNA, the CDR3 is TGTGCCAGCAGCTACGATAGAAGCACAGATACGCAGTATTTT.

The chain uses TRBV5-1 and TRBJ2-6; TRBD1 agrees at 7 bases. The CDR3 loop spans 17 amino acids. The V and J ends lost 0 bases and 0 bases, in that order; junction bases with no gene match: 3. Per the germline V gene, CDR1 is SGHRS and CDR2 is YFSETQ. CDR3 protein: CASSLETGSSGANVLTF. Written as DNA, the CDR3 is TGCGCCAGCAGCTTGGAGACAGGGAGCTCTGGGGCCAACGTCCTGACTTTC. Using reference TRBV5-1 and TRBJ2-6 for the parts outside the CDR3, the full variable domain is KAGVTQTPRYLIKTRGQQVTLSCSPISGHRSVSWYQQTPGQGLQFLFEYFSETQRNKGNFPGRFSGRQFSNSRSEMNVSTLELGDSALYLCASSLETGSSGANVLTFGAGSRLTVL.

The CDR3 region has the DNA TGTGCCAGCAGCCGCGGGCCCCGAGACTACGAGCAGTACTTC. Translation gives CASSRGPRDYEQYF. The chain is built from TRBV7-9 and TRBJ2-7; perhaps TRBD2 as D (5 bases). This CDR3 is 14 amino acids long. The V and J ends lost 5 bases and 3 bases respectively, with 14 bases between them. Germline loops: CDR1 SEHNR, CDR2 FQNEAQ (reference sequence).

Only one count was recorded for this clone. The chain's CDR3 is CASGASGSGGELFF. The CDR3 DNA follows: TGTGCCAGCGGGGCTAGCGGGAGTGGCGGGGAGCTGTTTTTT. The chain uses TRBV9 and TRBJ2-2; 10 bases map to TRBD2. V lost 7 bases and J lost 7; bases outside the gene matches: 7. CDR1 and CDR2 (germline): SGDLS, YYNGEE. The CDR3 consists of 14 residues.

V usage is TRBV18 and J usage is TRBJ2-3; D gene unclear. CDR3 length equals 15 residues. V was clipped by 3 bases and J by 2 bases, with 12 bases between them. CDR1 is KGHSH and CDR2 is LQKENI in the germline V gene. The CDR3 loop is CASSPLQAPTDTQYF. CDR3 coding DNA: TGTGCCAGCTCACCGCTCCAGGCACCCACAGATACGCAGTATTTT.

This chain connects TRBV30 to TRBJ2-2, with D uncertain. CDR1 and CDR2 from the germline V gene are GTSNPN and SVGIG (reference sequence). Trimming left V 2 bases short and J 6 bases short, with 7 bases between. This CDR3 region has 12 residues. The CDR3 reads CAWSSTAGELFF. In nucleotides, the CDR3 is TGTGCCTGGAGTTCCACAGCCGGGGAGCTGTTTTTT.

The chain uses TRBV11-3 and TRBJ1-1, with 10 positions matching TRBD1. Germline lookup yields CDR1 SGHNT and CDR2 YENEEA. Trimming cost V 5 bases and J 1 base; bases outside gene matches: 4. The CDR3 totals 15 residues. In nucleotides, the CDR3 is TGTGCCAGCAGCCCAAGGACAGGGGGGAACACTGAAGCTTTCTTT. Amino acid sequence: CASSPRTGGNTEAFF.

This clone came up a few times. The V gene is TRBV29-1, the J gene TRBJ2-7; 9 nucleotides match TRBD2. The CDR3 consists of 13 residues. The V and J ends lost 6 bases and 3 bases, in that order; junction bases with no gene match: 6. Germline V gene sequence: CDR1 SQVTM, CDR2 ANQGSEA. CDR3 region: CSVAETSGYEQYF. For the CDR3, the DNA is TGCAGCGTCGCCGAGACTAGCGGCTACGAGCAGTACTTC.

The gene calls are TRBV28 and TRBJ1-5; D perhaps matches TRBD1 (5 bases). The germline V gene has CDR1 MDHEN and CDR2 SYDVKM. Trimming left V 2 bases short and J 5 bases short, with 13 bases between. This CDR3 contains 15 residues. The CDR3: CASSLRGREDQPQHF. The CDR3, as DNA: TGTGCCAGCAGTTTAAGAGGCAGGGAAGATCAGCCCCAGCATTTT.

The chain is built from TRBV14 and TRBJ2-2; D may be TRBD2 (5 bases). Germline V gene sequence: CDR1 SGHDN, CDR2 FVKESK. The CDR3 is 14 residues long. Trimming shortened V by 4 bases and J by 3 bases, and 9 bases separated the two germline ends. CDR3 DNA sequence: TGTGCCAGCAGCCGTGGGAGTTACACCGGGGAGCTGTTTTTT. It translates to CASSRGSYTGELFF.